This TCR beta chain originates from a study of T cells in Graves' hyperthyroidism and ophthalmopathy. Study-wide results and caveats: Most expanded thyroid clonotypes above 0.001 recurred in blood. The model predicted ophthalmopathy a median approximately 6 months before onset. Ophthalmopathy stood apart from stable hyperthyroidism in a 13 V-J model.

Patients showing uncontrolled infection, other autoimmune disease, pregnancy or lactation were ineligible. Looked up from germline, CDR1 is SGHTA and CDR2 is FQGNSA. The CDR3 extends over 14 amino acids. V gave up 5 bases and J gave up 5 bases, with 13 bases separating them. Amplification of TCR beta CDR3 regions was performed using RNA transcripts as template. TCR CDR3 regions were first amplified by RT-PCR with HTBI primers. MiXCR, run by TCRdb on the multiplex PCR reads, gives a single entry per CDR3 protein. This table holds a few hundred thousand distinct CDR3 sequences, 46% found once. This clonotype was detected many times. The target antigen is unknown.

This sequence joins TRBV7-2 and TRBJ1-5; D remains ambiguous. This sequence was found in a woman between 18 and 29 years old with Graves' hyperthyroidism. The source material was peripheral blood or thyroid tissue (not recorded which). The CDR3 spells CASSRTADHQPQHF. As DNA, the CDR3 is TGTGCCAGCAGCCGCACGGCAGATCATCAGCCCCAGCATTTT.